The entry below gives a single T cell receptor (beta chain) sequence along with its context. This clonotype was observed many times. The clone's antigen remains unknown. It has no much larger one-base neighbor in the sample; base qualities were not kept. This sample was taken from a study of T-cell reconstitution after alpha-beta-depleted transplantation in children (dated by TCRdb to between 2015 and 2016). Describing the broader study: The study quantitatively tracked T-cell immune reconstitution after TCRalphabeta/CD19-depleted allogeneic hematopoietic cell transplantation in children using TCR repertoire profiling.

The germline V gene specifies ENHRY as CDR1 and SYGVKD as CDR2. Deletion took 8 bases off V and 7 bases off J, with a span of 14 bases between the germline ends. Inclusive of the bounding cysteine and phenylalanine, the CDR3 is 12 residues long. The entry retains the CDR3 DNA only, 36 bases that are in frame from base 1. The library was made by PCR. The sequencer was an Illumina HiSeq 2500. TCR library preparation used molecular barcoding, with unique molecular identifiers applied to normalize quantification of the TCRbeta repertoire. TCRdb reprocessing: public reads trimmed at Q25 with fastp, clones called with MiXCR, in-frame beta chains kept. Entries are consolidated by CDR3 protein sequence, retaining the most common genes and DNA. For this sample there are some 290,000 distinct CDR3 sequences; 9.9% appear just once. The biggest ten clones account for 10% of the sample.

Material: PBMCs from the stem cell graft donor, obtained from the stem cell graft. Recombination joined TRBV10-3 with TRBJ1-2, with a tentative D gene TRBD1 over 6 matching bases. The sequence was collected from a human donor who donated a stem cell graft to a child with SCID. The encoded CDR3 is CAIGNQGFGYTF. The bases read TGTGCCATCGGAAATCAGGGGTTTGGCTACACCTTC.